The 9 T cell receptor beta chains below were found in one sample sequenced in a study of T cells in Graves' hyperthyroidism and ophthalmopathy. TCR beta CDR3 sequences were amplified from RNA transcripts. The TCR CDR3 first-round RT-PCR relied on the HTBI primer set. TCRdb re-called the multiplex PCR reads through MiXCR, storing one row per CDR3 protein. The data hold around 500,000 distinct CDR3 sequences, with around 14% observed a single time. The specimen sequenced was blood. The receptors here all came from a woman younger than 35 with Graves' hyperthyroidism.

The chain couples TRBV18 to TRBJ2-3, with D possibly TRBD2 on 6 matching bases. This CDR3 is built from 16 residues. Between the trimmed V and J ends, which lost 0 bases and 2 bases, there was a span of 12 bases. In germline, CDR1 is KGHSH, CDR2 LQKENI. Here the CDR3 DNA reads TGTGCCAGCTCACCACCGGGAGGACTCACCACAGATACGCAGTATTTT. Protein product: CASSPPGGLTTDTQYF.

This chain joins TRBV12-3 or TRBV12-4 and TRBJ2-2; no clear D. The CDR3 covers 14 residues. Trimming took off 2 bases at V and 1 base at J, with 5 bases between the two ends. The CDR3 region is CASSLYGNTGELFF. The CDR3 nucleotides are TGTGCCAGCAGTTTATATGGGAACACCGGGGAGCTGTTTTTT.

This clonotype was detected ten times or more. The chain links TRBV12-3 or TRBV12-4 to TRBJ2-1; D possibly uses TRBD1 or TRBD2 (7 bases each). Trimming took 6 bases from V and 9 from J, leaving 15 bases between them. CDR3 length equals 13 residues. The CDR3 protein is CASRPGGGSEQFF. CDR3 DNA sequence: TGTGCCAGCAGGCCAGGGGGGGGAAGTGAGCAGTTCTTC.

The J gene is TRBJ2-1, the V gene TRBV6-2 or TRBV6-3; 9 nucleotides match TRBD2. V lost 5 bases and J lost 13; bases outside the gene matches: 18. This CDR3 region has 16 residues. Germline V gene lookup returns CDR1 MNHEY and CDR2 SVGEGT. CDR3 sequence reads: CASSSSSLTSGLGQFF. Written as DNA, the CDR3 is TGTGCCAGCAGTAGTAGCTCATTAACTAGCGGGCTTGGTCAGTTCTTC.

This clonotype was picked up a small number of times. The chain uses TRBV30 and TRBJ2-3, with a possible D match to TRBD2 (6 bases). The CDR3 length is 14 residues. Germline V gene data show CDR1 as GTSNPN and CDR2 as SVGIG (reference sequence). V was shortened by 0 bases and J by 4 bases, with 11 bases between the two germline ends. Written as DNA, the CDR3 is TGTGCCTGGAGTGTTTCCCCGGGAGCAGATACGCAGTATTTT. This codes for CAWSVSPGADTQYF.

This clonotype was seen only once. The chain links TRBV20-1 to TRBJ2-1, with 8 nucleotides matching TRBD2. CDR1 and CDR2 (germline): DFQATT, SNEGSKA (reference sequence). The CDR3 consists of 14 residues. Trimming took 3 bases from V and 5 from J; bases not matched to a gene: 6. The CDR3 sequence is CSASPGTSNNEQFF. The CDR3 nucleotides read TGCAGTGCTAGCCCCGGGACTAGTAACAATGAGCAGTTCTTC.

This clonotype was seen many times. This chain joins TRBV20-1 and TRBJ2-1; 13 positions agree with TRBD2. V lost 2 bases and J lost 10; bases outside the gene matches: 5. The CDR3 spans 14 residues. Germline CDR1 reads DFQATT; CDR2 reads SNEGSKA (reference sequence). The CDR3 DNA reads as TGCAGTGCTAGACGGACTAGCGGGAGTGACGAGCAGTTCTTC. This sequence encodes CSARRTSGSDEQFF.

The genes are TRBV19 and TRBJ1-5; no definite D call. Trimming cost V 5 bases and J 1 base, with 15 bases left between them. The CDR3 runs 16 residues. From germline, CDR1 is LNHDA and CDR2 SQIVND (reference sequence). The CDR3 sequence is CASSPDHSFSNQPQHF. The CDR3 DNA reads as TGTGCCAGTAGTCCTGATCACAGCTTCAGCAATCAGCCCCAGCATTTT.

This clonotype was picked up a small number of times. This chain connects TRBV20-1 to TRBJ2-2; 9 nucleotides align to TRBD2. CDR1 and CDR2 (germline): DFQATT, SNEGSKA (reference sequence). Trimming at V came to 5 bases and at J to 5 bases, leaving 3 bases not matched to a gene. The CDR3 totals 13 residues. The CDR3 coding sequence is TGCAGTGCTTCTAGCGGGAAGACCGGGGAGCTGTTTTTT. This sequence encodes CSASSGKTGELFF.